This TCR beta chain derives from a study of cytomegalovirus exposure and HLA in healthy donors. Primers included in the PCR were 60 Vbeta and 13 Jbeta primers. The data were produced by immunoSEQ multiplex PCR, yet TCRdb's version contains in-frame clones alone and is incomplete. The sample holds over 150,000 clones, 60% to 85% seen once. This clone was seen a single time. What it recognizes is unknown. Study findings and constraints: Accurate HLA-A and HLA-B prediction from TCR beta sequences was reported for most subjects. Among TCR sequences, most were rare, though some public TCRs appeared in many donors.

The J segment lost 8 bases and the V segment lost 3 bases, leaving 9 bases of the junction unmatched. Germline V lookup: CDR1 LNHDA, CDR2 SQIVND (reference sequence). The CDR3 consists of 15 residues. This receptor was obtained from a woman aged 40-49 years in good health and CMV-seronegative. The material sequenced was PBMCs. The chain is built from TRBV19 and TRBJ1-4, with TRBD1 matching over 7 bases. CDR3: CASSIIRGPGEKLFF. CDR3 coding DNA: TGTGCCAGTAGTATCATAAGGGGGCCCGGGGAAAAACTGTTTTTT.